This T cell receptor (beta chain) was identified in a study of neurological immune-mediated disorders. This clonotype was observed at least ten times. Its antigen is not identified. The germline gives CDR1 MNHEY, CDR2 SVGAGI. Trimming removed 0 bases from V and 10 bases from J, with 10 bases in between. The CDR3 length is 14 residues. The cDNA came from 5'RACE with 10-nucleotide random UMIs. TCRdb re-derived calls from the 5' RACE reads in MiXCR, one entry per CDR3 protein. The table includes approximately 41,000 distinct CDR3 sequences, approximately 15% detected once. Study-wide results and limits: None of the CDR3 amino acid sequences found in expanded clones was shared across subjects. This suggests that the TCR-beta repertoires were private in all groups.

This sequence originates from an older woman with HTLV-1-associated myelopathy (HAM/TSP). Specimen: CD4+ T cells from blood. The J gene is TRBJ1-6, the V gene TRBV6-5; TRBD1 might be the D (5 bases). As DNA, the CDR3 is TGTGCCAGCAGTTACTCGAATAGGGGCTCACCCCTCCACTTT. Translated, it gives CASSYSNRGSPLHF.